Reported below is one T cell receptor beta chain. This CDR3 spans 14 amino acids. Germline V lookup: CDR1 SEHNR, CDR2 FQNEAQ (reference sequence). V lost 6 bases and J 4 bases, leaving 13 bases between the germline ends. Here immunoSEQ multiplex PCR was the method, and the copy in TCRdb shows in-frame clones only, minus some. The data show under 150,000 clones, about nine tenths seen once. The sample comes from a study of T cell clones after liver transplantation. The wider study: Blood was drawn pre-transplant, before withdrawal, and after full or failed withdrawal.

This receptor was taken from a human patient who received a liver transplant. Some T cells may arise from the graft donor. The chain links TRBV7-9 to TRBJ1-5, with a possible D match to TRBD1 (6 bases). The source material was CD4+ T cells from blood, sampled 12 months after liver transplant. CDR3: CASSPGTPNQPQHF. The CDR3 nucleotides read TGTGCCAGCAGTCCCGGGACACCTAATCAGCCCCAGCATTTT. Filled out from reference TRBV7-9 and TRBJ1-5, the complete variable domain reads DTGVSQNPRHKITKRGQNVTFRCDPISEHNRLYWYRQTLGQGPEFLTYFQNEAQLEKSRLLSDRFSAERPKGSFSTLEIQRTEQGDSAMYLCASSPGTPNQPQHFGDGTRLSIL.